Given below is one T cell receptor (beta chain) in context. Its specificity is not known. Expressed TCRB transcripts were sequenced because the entire RNA isolate underwent reverse transcription. Sequenced by immunoSEQ multiplex PCR; TCRdb stores in-frame clones only, minus some. There are some 47,000 clones in the sample; 35% to 55% occur only once, and over 0.1% lies in the top ten. The CDR3 consists of 16 residues. With 7 bases clipped from V and 2 bases from J, the junction kept 12 bases outside the gene matches. CDR1 SNHLY and CDR2 FYNNEI come from the germline V gene. The data originate from a study of beta chain features in type 1 diabetes. Study-wide background: Age, gender, cell numbers and subset yield matched between patients and controls.

General observations from the study: In all four CD4+ subsets, TCRB CDR3 length was significantly, moderately reduced in type 1 diabetes.

Material: stem cell memory CD4+ T cells from blood. V gene TRBV2 combines with J gene TRBJ2-3; the match to TRBD1 covers 7 bases. The receptor was isolated from a man aged 25-45 years with type 1 diabetes. This CDR3 reads CASTRQGPWLTDTQYF. DNA of the CDR3: TGTGCCAGCACCCGACAGGGACCGTGGCTCACAGATACGCAGTATTTT.